This entry lists 17 T cell receptor beta chains sequenced from one sample in a study of coeliac disease. Here immunoSEQ multiplex PCR was the method, and the copy in TCRdb shows in-frame clones only, minus some. The sample carries about 4,500 clones, less than 75% recorded once. Material for sequencing was intraepithelial lymphocytes from the gut. The source of these receptors is a woman aged 18-35 years with active celiac disease.

There are a few counts of this clone. DNA for the CDR3: TGTGCCAGCAGCTTCGGACTAGCGGGAGGAGTAGGGTACGAGCAGTACTTC. Translating it yields CASSFGLAGGVGYEQYF. The rearrangement joins TRBV5-4 to TRBJ2-7; 14 bases align to TRBD2. Trimming at V came to 2 bases and at J to 4 bases, leaving 8 bases not matched to a gene. CDR3 length: 17 residues. Germline CDR1 is SGHNT and CDR2 is YYREEE (reference sequence).

The CDR3 DNA reads TGTGCCAGCAGCGCCGTAGGACATGGAACTGAAGCTTTCTTT. Translation gives CASSAVGHGTEAFF. The chain carries TRBV9 and TRBJ1-1; a possible D gene is TRBD1 (5 bases). The CDR3 has 14 residues. Germline loops: CDR1 SGDLS, CDR2 YYNGEE. Trimming left V 3 bases short and J 5 bases short, with 14 bases between. The full variable domain, its missing parts supplied by reference TRBV9 and TRBJ1-1, is DSGVTQTPKHLITATGQRVTLRCSPRSGDLSVYWYQQSLDQGLQFLIQYYNGEERAKGNILERFSAQQFPDLHSELNLSSLELGDSALYFCASSAVGHGTEAFFGQGTRLTVV.

This clone came up once. This chain uses TRBV6-1 with TRBJ1-5; TRBD1 matches 9 bases. Per germline, CDR1 MNHNS and CDR2 SASEGT. The junction had 8 bases not matched to a gene; V was cut back by 6 bases and J by 5 bases. This CDR3 comprises 15 residues. DNA for the CDR3: TGTGCCAGCAGGATATACAGGGGGCGAGATCAGCCCCAGCATTTT. Amino acid sequence: CASRIYRGRDQPQHF.

The chain carries TRBV9 and TRBJ1-6; no definite D call. The V end lost 0 bases, the J end lost 8 bases, and 12 bases lay between the germline ends. There are 15 residues in the CDR3. CDR1 and CDR2 (germline): SGDLS, YYNGEE. The CDR3 DNA follows: TGTGCCAGCAGCGTAGACGCAGGCGCGCATTCACCCCTCCACTTT. Protein sequence: CASSVDAGAHSPLHF.

This rearrangement joins TRBV5-3 to TRBJ2-5; 7 nucleotides align to TRBD1. TRBV5-3 belongs to the ORF category, with a function that is uncertain. This CDR3 comprises 15 residues. V shed 4 bases, J shed 11 bases, and the junction held 17 bases outside the gene matches. This CDR3 reads CARSRDSGIWSEQYF. DNA of the CDR3: TGTGCCAGAAGCAGGGACAGCGGTATTTGGAGTGAGCAGTACTTC.

The sample holds one count of this clone. The CDR3 protein is CASSLGRGTEAFF. Written as DNA, the CDR3 is TGTGCCAGCAGTCTAGGTCGGGGCACTGAAGCTTTCTTT. The chain combines TRBV27 with TRBJ1-1; D call uncertain. V was pared by 5 bases and J by 4 bases, with 11 bases between. Germline CDR1 and CDR2: MNHEY and SMNVEV (reference sequence). The CDR3 consists of 13 residues.

This clone was seen only a few times. V usage is TRBV4-1 and J usage is TRBJ1-4; D might be TRBD1 (5 bases). Trimming took 4 bases from V and 3 from J, leaving 15 bases between them. This CDR3 is 16 amino acids long. In germline, CDR1 is MGHRA, CDR2 YSYEKL. This chain's CDR3 is CASSRPTGGSNEKLFF. The CDR3 region has the DNA TGCGCCAGCAGCCGACCGACGGGGGGGTCTAATGAAAAACTGTTTTTT.

This clone is a singleton in its sample. CDR3 in amino acids: CSVVSAGRDNEQFF. In DNA form, the CDR3 reads TGCAGCGTTGTAAGTGCGGGACGGGACAATGAGCAGTTCTTC. V is TRBV29-1 and J is TRBJ2-1, with a weak D call TRBD2 (6 bases). Between the trimmed V and J ends, which lost 4 bases and 5 bases, there was a span of 15 bases. Germline values: CDR1 SQVTM, CDR2 ANQGSEA. CDR3 length equals 14 residues.

This clone was seen a single time. This rearrangement joins TRBV28 to TRBJ2-2; D ambiguous. The CDR3 covers 14 residues. Germline V lookup: CDR1 MDHEN, CDR2 SYDVKM. Trimming took 3 bases from V and 1 from J, leaving 6 bases between them. The CDR3: CASSFLGNTGELFF. In DNA form, the CDR3 reads TGTGCCAGCAGTTTTCTAGGGAACACCGGGGAGCTGTTTTTT.

By share of the sample, this clone is large. The rearrangement joins TRBV25-1 to TRBJ2-5; D is perhaps TRBD2 (6 bases). Germline V gene lookup returns CDR1 MGHDK and CDR2 SYGVNS. Trimming cost V 4 bases and J 4 bases, with 7 bases left between them. The CDR3 spans 12 residues. CDR3 coding DNA: TGTGCCAGCAGTGTCGGGGGAGAGACCCAGTACTTC. This encodes CASSVGGETQYF.

In DNA form, the CDR3 reads TGCGCCAGCAGCCAAGAACAGATCTACAATGAGCAGTTCTTC. Translating gives CASSQEQIYNEQFF. V and J are TRBV4-1 and TRBJ2-1; D is uncertain. CDR1 is MGHRA, CDR2 YSYEKL, per germline. The ends were cut back, 0 bases at V and 3 bases at J, with 6 bases in the middle. The CDR3 spans 14 residues.

The chain joins TRBV10-3 to TRBJ2-2; D is perhaps TRBD1 (6 bases). The CDR3 is made up of 16 amino acids. V was shortened by 3 bases and J by 1 base, with 12 bases between the two germline ends. Looked up from germline, CDR1 is ENHRY and CDR2 is SYGVKD. The CDR3 spells CAISEKDRRNTGELFF. CDR3 coding DNA: TGTGCCATCAGTGAAAAAGACAGGCGGAACACCGGGGAGCTGTTTTTT.

The DNA for the CDR3 is TGTGCCAGCAGTCCGGGACTAGCGGGAGCCACCGGGGAGCTGTTTTTT. Translated, it gives CASSPGLAGATGELFF. J is TRBJ2-2 and V is TRBV27; TRBD2 matches at 14 bases. The CDR3 has 16 residues. CDR1 MNHEY and CDR2 SMNVEV come from the germline V gene (reference sequence). Unmatched junction bases numbered 3, after V lost 5 bases and J lost 4 bases.

The chain couples TRBV11-2 to TRBJ2-3; TRBD2 matches at 12 bases. CDR1 and CDR2 from the germline V gene are SGHAT and FQNNGV. The CDR3 has 16 residues. Trimming at V came to 5 bases and at J to 0 bases, leaving 3 bases not matched to a gene. The CDR3 region has the DNA TGTGCCAGCAGCCGACTAGCGGGGGATAGCACAGATACGCAGTATTTT. Protein product: CASSRLAGDSTDTQYF.

This rearrangement joins TRBV7-9 to TRBJ2-7; tentative D call: TRBD2 (6 bases). The V end lost 3 bases, the J end lost 0 bases, and 18 bases lay between the germline ends. The CDR3 consists of 17 residues. Germline values: CDR1 SEHNR, CDR2 FQNEAQ (reference sequence). The CDR3: CASSLRPLASSSYEQYF. For the CDR3, the DNA is TGTGCCAGCAGCTTGCGACCCCTAGCGTCTTCCTCCTACGAGCAGTACTTC.

The genes are TRBV10-2 and TRBJ2-7; TRBD2 matches 12 bases. This CDR3 is 16 amino acids long. V trimming: 7 bases; J trimming: 4 bases; junction bases outside the gene matches: 11. CDR1 is WSHSY and CDR2 is SAAADI in the germline V gene. As DNA, the CDR3 is TGCGCCAGCACCGGGGGACTAGCGGGCACTTATTACGAGCAGTACTTC. Translation gives CASTGGLAGTYYEQYF.

The chain's CDR3 is CASSGGGRNTEAFF. CDR3 DNA sequence: TGTGCCAGCAGTGGAGGGGGCAGGAACACTGAAGCTTTCTTT. The rearrangement links TRBV6-4 to TRBJ1-1, with TRBD1 matching over 7 bases. Unmatched junction bases numbered 3, after V lost 4 bases and J lost 1 base. CDR3 length: 14 amino acids. From germline, CDR1 is MRHNA and CDR2 SNTAGT.